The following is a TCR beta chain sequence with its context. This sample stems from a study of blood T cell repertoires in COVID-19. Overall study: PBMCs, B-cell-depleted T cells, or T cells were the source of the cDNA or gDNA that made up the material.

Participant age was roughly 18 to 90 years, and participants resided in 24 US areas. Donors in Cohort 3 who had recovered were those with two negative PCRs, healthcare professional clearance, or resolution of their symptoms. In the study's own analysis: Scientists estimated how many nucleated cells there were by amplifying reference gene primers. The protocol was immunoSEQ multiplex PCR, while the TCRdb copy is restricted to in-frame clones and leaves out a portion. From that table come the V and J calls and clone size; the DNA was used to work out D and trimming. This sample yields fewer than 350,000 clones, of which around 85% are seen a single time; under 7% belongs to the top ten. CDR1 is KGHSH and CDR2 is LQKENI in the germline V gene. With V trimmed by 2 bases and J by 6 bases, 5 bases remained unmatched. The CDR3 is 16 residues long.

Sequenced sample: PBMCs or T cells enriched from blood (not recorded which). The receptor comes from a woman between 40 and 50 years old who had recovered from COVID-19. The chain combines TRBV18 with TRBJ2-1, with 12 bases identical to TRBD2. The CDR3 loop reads CASSPRLAGAGNEQFF. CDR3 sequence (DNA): TGTGCCAGCTCACCAAGACTAGCGGGAGCAGGCAATGAGCAGTTCTTC.